This TCR beta chain comes out of a study of shared clonotypes between healthy human individuals. Whole-study findings and limits: In general, naive subsets displayed greater estimated richness than memory subsets did. Among donors, the sharing of clonotypes was expected to be influenced by sequencing depth.

Trimming took 6 bases from V and 2 from J, leaving 10 bases between them. The CDR3 spans 13 residues. Germline-derived CDR1 and CDR2 are LNHDA and SQIVND (reference sequence). CD45RO negativity and positive selection for CCR7 defined naive CD8 cells, a population that excluded terminally differentiated effector memory CD45RA+ cells. Once extracted for a subset, genomic DNA was divided evenly among several immunoSEQ plates. Profiled with immunoSEQ multiplex PCR; TCRdb holds only in-frame clones, not every one. Of around 1.9 million clones in the sample, about 92% were seen once. This clone was recorded once. Its antigen is currently unknown.

The genes are TRBV19 and TRBJ2-5; D call uncertain. This sequence was found in a young man in good health. Some clones in this sample may be carry-over from other donors' samples. The source material was naive CD8+ T cells from PBMCs. The CDR3 region has the DNA TGTGCCAGTAGCCGGCGGTTTCAAGAGACCCAGTACTTC. Translating it yields CASSRRFQETQYF.